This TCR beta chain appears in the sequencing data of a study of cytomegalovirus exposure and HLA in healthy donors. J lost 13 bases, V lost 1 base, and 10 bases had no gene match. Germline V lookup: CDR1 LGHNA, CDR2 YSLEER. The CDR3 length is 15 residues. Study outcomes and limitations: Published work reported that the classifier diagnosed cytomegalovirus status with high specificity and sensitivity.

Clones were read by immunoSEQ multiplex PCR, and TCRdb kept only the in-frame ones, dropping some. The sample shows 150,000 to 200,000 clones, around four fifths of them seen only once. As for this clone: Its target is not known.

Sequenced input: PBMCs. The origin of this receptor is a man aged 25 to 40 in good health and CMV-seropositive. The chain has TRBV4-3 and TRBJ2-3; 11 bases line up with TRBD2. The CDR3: CASSQGVAGGLPEYF. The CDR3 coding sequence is TGCGCCAGCAGCCAAGGGGTAGCGGGGGGGCTGCCTGAGTATTTT.